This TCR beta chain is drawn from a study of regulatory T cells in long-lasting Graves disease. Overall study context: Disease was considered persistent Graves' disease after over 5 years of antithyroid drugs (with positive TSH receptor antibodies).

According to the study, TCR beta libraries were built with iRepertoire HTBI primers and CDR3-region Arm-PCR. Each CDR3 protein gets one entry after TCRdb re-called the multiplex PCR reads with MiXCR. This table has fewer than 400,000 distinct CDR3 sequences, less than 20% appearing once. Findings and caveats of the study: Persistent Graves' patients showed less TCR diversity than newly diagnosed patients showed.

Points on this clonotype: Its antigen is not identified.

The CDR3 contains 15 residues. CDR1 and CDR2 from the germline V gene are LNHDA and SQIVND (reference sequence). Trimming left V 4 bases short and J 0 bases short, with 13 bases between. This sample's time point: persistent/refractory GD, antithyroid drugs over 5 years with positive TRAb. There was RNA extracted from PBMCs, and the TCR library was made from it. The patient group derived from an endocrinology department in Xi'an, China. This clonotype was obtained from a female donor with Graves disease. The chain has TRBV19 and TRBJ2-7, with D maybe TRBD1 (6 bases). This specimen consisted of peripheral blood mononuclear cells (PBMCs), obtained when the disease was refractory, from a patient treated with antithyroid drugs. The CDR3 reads CASSTGQSSSYEQYF. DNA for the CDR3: TGTGCCAGTAGTACCGGACAGTCGAGCTCCTACGAGCAGTACTTC.